This TCR beta chain appears in the sequencing data of a study of identical twins. Study-level results: Twin sharing of out-of-frame TCR alpha was underestimated by models in monozygotic pairs.

CDR1 LGHDT and CDR2 YNNKEL come from the germline V gene (reference sequence). The trim removed 1 base at V and 2 bases at J, leaving 5 bases unmatched. The CDR3 sequence is 16 residues long. TCRdb processed the 5' RACE reads anew with MiXCR; each CDR3 protein has one entry. The sample includes some 600,000 distinct CDR3 sequences, around 7.5% of them seen just once. About this clonotype itself: Its antigen is still unknown.

Another study also made use of these data, one on yellow fever vaccine responses in identical twins.

Sequencing was done on a sample of PBMCs. The chain joins TRBV3-1 to TRBJ2-3, with TRBD2 matching 8 bases. The sequence was obtained from a woman aged 18-29 years in good health. The CDR3 reads CASSQARGGPTDTQYF. The CDR3 DNA reads as TGTGCCAGCAGCCAAGCTCGCGGGGGGCCCACAGATACGCAGTATTTT.